This T cell receptor beta chain was recorded in a study of blood T cell repertoires in COVID-19. Study as a whole: PBMCs, B-cell-depleted T cells, or T cells provided the cDNA or gDNA that made up the material.

With 5 bases removed from V and 4 bases from J, the gap between germline ends came to 14 bases. The CDR3 sequence is 14 residues long. Germline CDR1 is SEHNR and CDR2 is FQNEAQ (reference sequence). This study enrolled people aged 18 to 89 from roughly 24 US geographic areas. Someone with COVID-19 had been met by exposed participants within 2 weeks before study entry. This clone was seen a few times. Profiled with immunoSEQ multiplex PCR; TCRdb holds only in-frame clones, not every one. The sample holds 260,000 or so clones, about 83% seen once. This clonotype was obtained from a woman aged 40 to 49 who had been exposed to COVID-19. Material for sequencing was PBMCs or T cells enriched from blood (not recorded which). The chain links TRBV7-9 to TRBJ1-2; D perhaps matches TRBD1 (6 bases). The CDR3 sequence is CASSPEQGIYGYTF. The DNA of the CDR3 is TGTGCCAGCAGCCCCGAACAGGGTATCTATGGCTACACCTTC.